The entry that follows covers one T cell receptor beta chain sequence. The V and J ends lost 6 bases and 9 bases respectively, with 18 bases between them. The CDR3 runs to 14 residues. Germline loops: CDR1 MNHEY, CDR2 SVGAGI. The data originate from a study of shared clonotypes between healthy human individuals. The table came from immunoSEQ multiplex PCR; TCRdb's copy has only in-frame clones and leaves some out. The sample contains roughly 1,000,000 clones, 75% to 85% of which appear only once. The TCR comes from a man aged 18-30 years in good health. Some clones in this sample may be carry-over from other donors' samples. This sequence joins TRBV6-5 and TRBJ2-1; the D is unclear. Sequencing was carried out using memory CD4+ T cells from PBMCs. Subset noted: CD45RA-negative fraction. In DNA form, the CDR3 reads TGTGCCAGCAGCGGACGTAGCCTTACAAGTGAGCAGTTCTTC. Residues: CASSGRSLTSEQFF.